Below are 2 T cell receptor beta chains sequenced from a single sample in a study of shared clonotypes between healthy human individuals (dated by TCRdb to 2019 to 2021). Libraries were prepared through the immunoSEQ multiplex PCR assay. TCRdb holds this immuneACCESS table with in-frame rearrangements only. Some clones are missing; in checked studies, unresolved V genes explain under half, and the rest has no known cause. This sample holds 950,000 to 1,100,000 clones; around 78% were observed only once. The top ten clonotypes cover roughly 0.55% of the sample. Sample: memory CD4+ T cells from PBMCs. The cell subset or site label for this specimen denotes: CD45RA-negative fraction. The receptors were sampled from a man aged 18 to 30 in good health. Some clones in this sample may be carry-over from other donors' samples.

This clone was found a few times. V is TRBV25-1 and J is TRBJ2-1; D not certain. The CDR3 totals 14 residues. CDR1 MGHDK and CDR2 SYGVNS come from the germline V gene. V lost 2 bases and J lost 6, with 11 bases in between. CDR3 DNA: TGTGCCAGCAGTGAAACCCAGGTCCTCAATGAGCAGTTCTTC. It encodes CASSETQVLNEQFF.

Worth noting for this clone: A much larger clonotype is one base distant, so this may be a read error. This CDR3 reads CASSLWRAGELFF. CDR3 DNA: TGTGCCAGCAGTTTATGGCGGGCCGGGGAGCTGTTTTTT. The chain has TRBV28 and TRBJ2-2; D perhaps matches TRBD2 (5 bases). CDR1 and CDR2 from the germline V gene are MDHEN and SYDVKM. Trimming stripped 0 bases from V and 6 bases from J, with 5 bases between. The CDR3 runs 13 residues. The complete variable domain, with remaining parts taken from reference TRBV28 and TRBJ2-2, reads DVKVTQSSRYLVKRTGEKVFLECVQDMDHENMFWYRQDPGLGLRLIYFSYDVKMKEKGDIPEGYSVSREKKERFSLILESASTNQTSMYLCASSLWRAGELFFGEGSRLTVL.